This passage covers 30 T cell receptor beta chains from one sample sequenced in a study of read filtering for tumor transcriptome and immune sequencing (dated by TCRdb to about 2020). The sequencer listed for this sample is Illumina HiSeq 4000. The Immunoverse kit was used to build TCR libraries from roughly 440 ng RNA, with molecular barcoded adaptors covering alpha/delta and beta/gamma chains. In-frame beta chains were kept once TCRdb had trimmed the public reads at Q25 with fastp and called clones with MiXCR. Rows are unified per CDR3 protein, each entry keeping the most common DNA and genes. Across this sample there are tens of thousands of distinct CDR3 sequences, with around 21% seen only once. More than 12% of the sample rests with the top ten. Sample: a population of CD138-negative cells sorted from bone marrow. The label giving this sample's cell subset or site can be read as: bone marrow mononuclear cells depleted of CD138+ plasma/myeloma cells by negative magnetic selection. All receptors come from a donor aged 40 or older with multiple myeloma.

A word on this clonotype: Being one base from a much bigger clone, this may be a read error. The V gene is TRBV10-3, the J gene TRBJ2-3; the D is unclear. TRBJ1-5 matches the DNA end more closely, so the J call is doubtful. From germline, CDR1 is ENHRY and CDR2 SYGVKD. The CDR3 runs to 11 residues. CDR3 protein: CAISEEDTQHF. The CDR3 region has the DNA TGTGCCATCAGTGAGGAGGATACGCAGCATTTT.

This clonotype was recorded many times. Here the CDR3 DNA reads TGTGCCAGCACCCCTCCTTGGGGACAGAACACCGGGGAGCTGTTTTTT. Protein product: CASTPPWGQNTGELFF. V usage is TRBV28 and J usage is TRBJ2-2; TRBD1 is a possible D gene (6 bases). Germline V gene data show CDR1 as MDHEN and CDR2 as SYDVKM. The CDR3 length is 16 residues. Trimming took off 7 bases at V and 1 base at J, with 16 bases between the two ends.

This clonotype occurred many times. This chain links TRBV18 with TRBJ1-1, with D possibly being TRBD1 (6 bases). CDR1 and CDR2 (germline): KGHSH, LQKENI. There are 14 residues in the CDR3. Trimming cost V 6 bases and J 1 base, with 12 bases left between them. Here the CDR3 reads CASSLKQGNTEAFF. The CDR3 region has the DNA TGTGCCAGCTCGCTTAAACAGGGGAACACTGAAGCTTTCTTT.

This clonotype was observed at least ten times. V usage is TRBV20-1 and J usage is TRBJ2-3, with 11 bases aligning to TRBD2. CDR1 and CDR2 (germline): DFQATT, SNEGSKA (reference sequence). The CDR3 runs to 16 residues. The V and J ends lost 2 bases and 1 base, in that order; junction bases with no gene match: 5. The CDR3 DNA reads TGCAGTGCTAGATCTGCACTAGCGGGAGGCACAGATACGCAGTATTTT. This gives the protein CSARSALAGGTDTQYF.

A few counts support this clonotype. A read error likely explains this, since a far larger clone differs by one base. V is TRBV12-3 or TRBV12-4 and J is TRBJ2-3; D is unresolved. Trimming removed 3 bases at V and 6 bases at J, with 4 bases between. The CDR3 covers 11 residues. CDR3 coding DNA: TGTGCCAGCAGTTTGATGGATACGCAGTATTTT. This translates into CASSLMDTQYF.

This chain uses TRBV19 with TRBJ2-1; D remains unclear. Per germline, CDR1 LNHDA and CDR2 SQIVND (reference sequence). This CDR3 has 14 residues. Trimming stripped 3 bases from V and 5 bases from J, with 11 bases between. Here the CDR3 DNA reads TGTGCCAGTAGTATCCGGTCGGGCAACAATGAGCAGTTCTTC. Translated: CASSIRSGNNEQFF.

This clonotype was counted many times. V is TRBV20-1 and J is TRBJ2-3; 8 nucleotides align to TRBD2. CDR1 is DFQATT and CDR2 is SNEGSKA in the germline V gene (reference sequence). The CDR3 contains 17 residues. Germline trimming cut 6 bases from V and 2 bases from J; bases unmatched to any gene: 16. CDR3 sequence: CSAPASMSGSPTDTQYF. As DNA, the CDR3 is TGCAGTGCGCCGGCGAGCATGAGCGGGAGCCCCACAGATACGCAGTATTTT.

This clonotype was observed at least ten times. The chain combines TRBV18 with TRBJ1-5, with a possible D match to TRBD1 (5 bases). Germline V gene data show CDR1 as KGHSH and CDR2 as LQKENI. Trimming shortened V by 4 bases and J by 4 bases, and 11 bases separated the two germline ends. This CDR3 contains 14 residues. CDR3: CASSQDKGNQPQHF. DNA for the CDR3: TGTGCCAGCTCACAAGACAAGGGGAATCAGCCCCAGCATTTT.

This clonotype was recorded many times. The chain recombines TRBV20-1 with TRBJ2-3; TRBD1 matches at 7 bases. Germline trimming cut 6 bases from V and 13 bases from J; bases unmatched to any gene: 13. Germline CDR1 is DFQATT and CDR2 is SNEGSKA (reference sequence). This CDR3 contains 12 residues. Here the CDR3 reads CSAPTGTDTKYF. The DNA for the CDR3 is TGCAGTGCGCCCACCGGGACAGATACCAAGTATTTT.

This clonotype was seen repeatedly, ten times or more. The rearrangement uses TRBV11-2 and TRBJ1-1; tentative D call: TRBD1 (6 bases). Germline V lookup: CDR1 SGHAT, CDR2 FQNNGV. The CDR3 is made up of 14 amino acids. Trimming pared 5 bases from V and 6 bases from J, leaving 16 bases between. The CDR3 DNA follows: TGTGCCAGCAGCACCTCGGGCGGGGGCGCTGAAGCTTTCTTT. Its translation: CASSTSGGGAEAFF.

The table lists this clonotype with many counts. V gene TRBV28 combines with J gene TRBJ2-5; D is ambiguous. V was shortened by 1 base and J by 2 bases, with 8 bases between the two germline ends. Germline assignment: CDR1 MDHEN and CDR2 SYDVKM. The CDR3 totals 14 residues. The CDR3 sequence: CASSLFGLQETQYF. In DNA, the CDR3 is TGTGCCAGCAGTTTATTCGGTTTACAAGAGACCCAGTACTTC.

This clonotype has a handful of counts. A much more abundant neighbour one base away suggests this may be a read error. J is TRBJ1-1 and V is TRBV5-1; D is unclear. The V end was cut by 1 base, the J end by 1 base, with 5 bases between. The CDR3 runs 13 residues. Germline CDR1 reads SGHRS; CDR2 reads YFSETQ. The CDR3, as DNA: TGCGCCAGCAGCTTGAAGGGGAACACTGAAGCTTTCTTT. It specifies CASSLKGNTEAFF. Together with reference TRBV5-1 and TRBJ1-1, the CDR3 gives the full variable domain: KAGVTQTPRYLIKTRGQQVTLSCSPISGHRSVSWYQQTPGQGLQFLFEYFSETQRNKGNFPGRFSGRQFSNSRSEMNVSTLELGDSALYLCASSLKGNTEAFFGQGTRLTVV.

This clonotype was found many times. The gene calls are TRBV6-2 or TRBV6-3 and TRBJ1-1; 7 nucleotides align to TRBD1. Losses at the gene ends were 5 bases for V and 3 bases for J; bases not matched to a gene: 9. The CDR3 loop spans 15 amino acids. The V gene's germline CDR1 is MNHEY and CDR2 SVGEGT. CDR3 protein: CASSNGQAGDTEAFF. As DNA, the CDR3 is TGTGCCAGCAGTAATGGACAGGCGGGGGACACTGAAGCTTTCTTT.

This clonotype was seen a handful of times. This chain joins TRBV20-1 and TRBJ2-5; the match to TRBD1 covers 7 bases. The CDR3 has 13 amino acids. The germline V gene encodes CDR1 DFQATT and CDR2 SNEGSKA (reference sequence). The V gene end was trimmed by 2 bases and the J gene end by 2 bases; junction bases not matched to a gene: 2. CDR3 amino acids: CSARYRGQETQYF. The CDR3 nucleotides read TGCAGTGCTAGATACAGGGGACAAGAGACCCAGTACTTC.

This clonotype was seen at least ten times. The CDR3: CATRGHTEAFF. CDR3 coding DNA: TGTGCCACACGGGGGCACACTGAAGCTTTCTTT. The chain is built from TRBV12-3 or TRBV12-4 and TRBJ1-1, with D perhaps matching TRBD1 (6 bases). V lost 10 bases, J lost 3 bases, and 9 bases lay in between. The CDR3 extends over 11 amino acids.

This clonotype was seen repeatedly, ten times or more. V is TRBV28 and J is TRBJ2-7; D may be TRBD2 (6 bases). The CDR3 covers 11 residues. V lost 6 bases and J lost 6, with 9 bases in between. Germline values: CDR1 MDHEN, CDR2 SYDVKM. CDR3 loop: CASREGGEQYF. CDR3 in DNA: TGTGCCAGCAGGGAGGGCGGCGAGCAGTACTTC.

Regarding this clonotype: At one end, the junction sequence differs from germline, possibly due to a read error. The V call is TRBV7-2, the J call TRBJ2-5; a weak D match, TRBD1 (6 bases). In germline, CDR1 is SGHTA, CDR2 FQGNSA. The CDR3 loop spans 16 amino acids. The CDR3: CASSLGGQGGQGTQYF. The CDR3 DNA is TGTGCCAGCAGCTTAGGTGGCCAAGGGGGACAAGGGACCCAGTACTTC.

There are a few counts of this clonotype. V usage is TRBV10-3 and J usage is TRBJ2-1; D might be TRBD2 (6 bases). The CDR3 runs to 12 residues. The germline V gene has CDR1 ENHRY and CDR2 SYGVKD. The ends were cut back, 10 bases at V and 15 bases at J, with 22 bases in the middle. CDR3 DNA sequence: TGTGCCACCTGGGACTCTAGGAGTTCACGGTTCTTC. Translating gives CATWDSRSSRFF.

Worth noting for this clonotype: A read error is possible here, since a much larger clone lies one base away. The chain has TRBV5-1 and TRBJ2-5; 11 bases map to TRBD2. Unmatched junction bases numbered 5, after V lost 0 bases and J lost 1 base. Looked up from germline, CDR1 is SGHRS and CDR2 is YFSETQ. The CDR3 is 17 amino acids. The DNA for the CDR3 is TGCGCCAGCAGCTTGGGAGGACTAGCGGGCGCCCAAGAGACCCAGTACTTC. It is translated as CASSLGGLAGAQETQYF.

In this sample, this clonotype turned up many times. The chain joins TRBV20-1 to TRBJ1-1; the D is unclear. This CDR3 comprises 15 residues. The germline V gene encodes CDR1 DFQATT and CDR2 SNEGSKA (reference sequence). V was cut by 0 bases and J by 1 base, with 12 bases left in between. CDR3 DNA: TGCAGTGCTAGAGAGACATCAATGGGGAACACTGAAGCTTTCTTT. It specifies CSARETSMGNTEAFF.

This clonotype was counted a few times. This CDR3 reads CSVELAGVLWNNEQFF. Here the CDR3 DNA reads TGCAGCGTTGAACTAGCGGGAGTTTTATGGAATAATGAGCAGTTCTTC. The gene calls are TRBV29-1 and TRBJ2-1, with 10 positions matching TRBD2. CDR3 size: 16 residues. J lost 7 bases, V lost 2 bases, and 11 bases had no gene match. Germline V gene data show CDR1 as SQVTM and CDR2 as ANQGSEA.

The chain combines TRBV14 with TRBJ2-5; 10 positions match TRBD1. The CDR3 runs 17 residues. V gave up 4 bases and J gave up 5 bases; unmatched junction bases: 13. The germline V gene has CDR1 SGHDN and CDR2 FVKESK. CDR3 coding DNA: TGTGCCAGCAGCCGAGACCGGGACAGGGGATCGAGGGAGACCCAGTACTTC. It yields the protein CASSRDRDRGSRETQYF.

The table lists this clonotype with many counts. Being one base from a much bigger clone, this may be a read error. J is TRBJ2-1 and V is TRBV11-2, with a tentative D call TRBD1 (6 bases). V lost 6 bases and J 9 bases, leaving 9 bases between the germline ends. The CDR3 covers 11 residues. Germline loops: CDR1 SGHAT, CDR2 FQNNGV. The DNA of the CDR3 is TGTGCCAGCAGTGGGGGCGTTGAGCAGTTCTTC. This encodes CASSGGVEQFF. Full variable domain (outside the CDR3, taken from reference TRBV11-2 and TRBJ2-1): EAGVAQSPRYKIIEKRQSVAFWCNPISGHATLYWYQQILGQGPKLLIQFQNNGVVDDSQLPKDRFSAERLKGVDSTLKIQPAKLEDSAVYLCASSGGVEQFFGPGTRLTVL.

This clonotype showed up many times. The chain has TRBV20-1 and TRBJ2-7, with D maybe TRBD2 (5 bases). The CDR3 consists of 13 residues. Trimming cost V 1 base and J 1 base, with 8 bases left between them. Germline lookup yields CDR1 DFQATT and CDR2 SNEGSKA (reference sequence). The CDR3 bases are TGCAGTGCTAGAGTAACGGGGTCCTACGAGCAGTACTTC. Translation gives CSARVTGSYEQYF.

This clonotype was recorded many times. V is TRBV28 and J is TRBJ2-7; D gene unclear. V was trimmed by 2 bases and J by 2 bases, leaving 7 bases between them. Germline values: CDR1 MDHEN, CDR2 SYDVKM. This CDR3 is built from 13 residues. For the CDR3, the DNA is TGTGCCAGCAGTTTAAGCCCCCCCTACGAGCAGTACTTC. Translation gives CASSLSPPYEQYF.

This clonotype was seen at least ten times. The chain joins TRBV7-9 to TRBJ2-7; D tentatively reads TRBD1 or TRBD2 (5 bases each). Trimming shortened V by 3 bases and J by 6 bases, and 12 bases separated the two germline ends. The CDR3 runs 13 residues. In germline, CDR1 is SEHNR, CDR2 FQNEAQ (reference sequence). The CDR3 DNA reads TGTGCCAGCAGCTTCCGGGGCCGCGGCGAGCAGTACTTC. This sequence encodes CASSFRGRGEQYF.

This clonotype was counted ten times or more. The chain carries TRBV7-9 and TRBJ1-3; 9 nucleotides align to TRBD1. CDR1 and CDR2 (germline): SEHNR, FQNEAQ (reference sequence). The CDR3 has 16 amino acids. Unmatched junction bases numbered 5, after V lost 4 bases and J lost 1 base. The CDR3 sequence is CASSSGQGESGNTIYF. The CDR3 DNA reads as TGTGCCAGCAGCTCGGGACAGGGCGAGTCTGGAAACACCATATATTTT.

This clonotype was seen more than once but under ten times. V usage is TRBV28 and J usage is TRBJ1-2, with D possibly TRBD1 on 6 matching bases. The CDR3 is 16 residues long. V was cut by 2 bases and J by 5 bases, with 18 bases left in between. Germline V gives CDR1 MDHEN, CDR2 SYDVKM. CDR3 DNA: TGTGCCAGCAGTTTAAGCATGGACAGCGCACTTTATGGCTACACCTTC. Translation: CASSLSMDSALYGYTF.

This clonotype was detected a few times. One base away lies a much larger clone, so this may be a sequencing read error. This rearrangement joins TRBV28 to TRBJ2-7; D not certain. The V gene's germline CDR1 is MDHEN and CDR2 SYDVKM. The CDR3 runs 14 residues. V shed 6 bases and J shed 0 bases, with 12 bases lying between them. CDR3 protein: CASSPNMDSYEQYF. CDR3 nucleotides: TGTGCCAGCAGCCCTAACATGGACTCCTACGAGCAGTACTTC.

This clonotype has just a few counts. This chain joins TRBV7-2 and TRBJ1-4; D is unresolved. V lost 7 bases to trimming and J lost 8 bases, with 17 bases between them. The CDR3 runs to 14 residues. Germline lookup yields CDR1 SGHTA and CDR2 FQGNSA. The CDR3 DNA sequence: TGTGCCAGCACCTCAAATCCGGGATACGAAAAACTGTTTTTT. Its translation is CASTSNPGYEKLFF.